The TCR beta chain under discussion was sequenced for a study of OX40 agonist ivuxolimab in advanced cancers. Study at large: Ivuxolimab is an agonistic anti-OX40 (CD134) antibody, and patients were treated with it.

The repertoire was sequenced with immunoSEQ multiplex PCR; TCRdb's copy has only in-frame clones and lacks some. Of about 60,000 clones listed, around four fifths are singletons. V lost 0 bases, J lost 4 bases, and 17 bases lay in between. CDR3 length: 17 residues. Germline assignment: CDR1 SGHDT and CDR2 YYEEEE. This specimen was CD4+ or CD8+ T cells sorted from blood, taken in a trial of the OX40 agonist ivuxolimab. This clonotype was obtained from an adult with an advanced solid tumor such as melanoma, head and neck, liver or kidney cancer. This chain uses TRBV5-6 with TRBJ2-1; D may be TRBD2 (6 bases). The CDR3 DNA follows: TGTGCCAGCAGCTTGGATTGGGGGGACTCGTTATACAATGAGCAGTTCTTC. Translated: CASSLDWGDSLYNEQFF.